A single sample gave rise to the 23 T cell receptor beta chains below, sequenced in a study of cytomegalovirus exposure and HLA in healthy donors. Researchers ran the PCR with 60 Vbeta and 13 Jbeta primers. Method: immunoSEQ multiplex PCR; TCRdb's copy keeps in-frame clones and lacks some. The profile covers around 230,000 clones, with about 88% appearing a single time and approximately 0.24% taken by the ten largest. The sample taken for sequencing was PBMCs. These receptors originate from a girl aged 2 to 10 in good health and CMV-seronegative.

This clone was observed a single time. The chain is built from TRBV11-2 and TRBJ1-2; 10 nucleotides align to TRBD1. V lost 4 bases, J lost 4 bases, and 9 bases stayed unmatched. Germline V gene data show CDR1 as SGHAT and CDR2 as FQNNGV. This CDR3 has 16 amino acids. For the CDR3, the DNA is TGTGCCAGCAGCTATTCCGGGACAGGGGTCGCCTATGGCTACACCTTC. It encodes CASSYSGTGVAYGYTF.

The gene calls are TRBV25-1 and TRBJ1-1; D remains unclear. Germline V gene sequence: CDR1 MGHDK, CDR2 SYGVNS. The V gene lost 0 bases and the J gene lost 1 base, with 9 bases spanning the gap. The CDR3 loop spans 15 amino acids. The CDR3 region is CASSEYNSRNTEAFF. CDR3 DNA sequence: TGTGCCAGCAGTGAATATAATTCGAGGAACACTGAAGCTTTCTTT.

This chain joins TRBV5-6 and TRBJ2-5; the D gene is possibly TRBD2 (7 bases). The J call is doubtful: the DNA matches TRBJ2-7 better. This CDR3 is built from 16 residues. CDR1 and CDR2 from the germline V gene are SGHDT and YYEEEE. CDR3 loop: CASTPIRGGLRYEQYF. The CDR3 DNA sequence: TGTGCCAGCACCCCTATAAGGGGGGGCCTCAGGTACGAGCAGTACTTC.

The chain combines TRBV5-1 with TRBJ2-5; 8 bases line up with TRBD2. CDR3 length: 16 amino acids. V shed 4 bases and J 5 bases; nucleotides not matched to a gene: 13. Germline assignment: CDR1 SGHRS and CDR2 YFSETQ. This CDR3 reads CASSPIAGLQRETQYF. DNA of the CDR3: TGCGCCAGCAGCCCGATAGCGGGGCTACAGCGGGAGACCCAGTACTTC.

This clone was seen a handful of times. The rearrangement joins TRBV19 to TRBJ2-1, with 10 bases lining up with TRBD1. Looked up from germline, CDR1 is LNHDA and CDR2 is SQIVND (reference sequence). The V gene end was trimmed by 2 bases and the J gene end by 2 bases; junction bases not matched to a gene: 3. This CDR3 comprises 16 residues. The CDR3 bases are TGTGCCAGTAGTATAATGGGACAGGGGACCTACAATGAGCAGTTCTTC. It encodes CASSIMGQGTYNEQFF.

This sequence joins TRBV27 and TRBJ2-7, with D perhaps TRBD1 (6 bases). Germline loops: CDR1 MNHEY, CDR2 SMNVEV (reference sequence). The CDR3 totals 13 residues. V dropped 2 bases and J dropped 3 bases, with 8 bases sitting between them. The CDR3 loop reads CASSLRTDYEQYF. The CDR3 coding sequence is TGTGCCAGCAGTTTAAGGACAGACTACGAGCAGTACTTC.

The chain couples TRBV6-1 to TRBJ2-3; D is perhaps TRBD1 (5 bases). Trimming removed 2 bases from V and 0 bases from J, with 9 bases in between. The germline gives CDR1 MNHNS, CDR2 SASEGT. This CDR3 comprises 15 residues. CDR3 sequence (DNA): TGTGCCAGCAGTGAAAGGGGTGTGAGCACAGATACGCAGTATTTT. Encoded protein: CASSERGVSTDTQYF.

In its sample, this clone was seen a few times. The rearrangement links TRBV6-5 to TRBJ2-1, with 9 bases that match TRBD2. The germline gives CDR1 MNHEY, CDR2 SVGAGI. The CDR3 runs 15 residues. J gave up 6 bases and V 0 bases, and 3 bases lay outside the gene matches. In DNA, the CDR3 is TGTGCCAGCAGTTACTCGCGACTAGCGGTCAATGAGCAGTTCTTC. Its translation is CASSYSRLAVNEQFF.

This chain joins TRBV7-9 and TRBJ1-4; possibly TRBD1 for D (5 bases). The CDR3 covers 15 residues. The V gene lost 3 bases and the J gene lost 1 base, with 9 bases spanning the gap. Germline V gene sequence: CDR1 SEHNR, CDR2 FQNEAQ (reference sequence). CDR3 DNA sequence: TGTGCCAGCAGCTTCCAGGGACTAACTAATGAAAAACTGTTTTTT. It is translated as CASSFQGLTNEKLFF.

This CDR3 is CSVADSYEQYF. Here the CDR3 DNA reads TGCAGCGTCGCAGACTCCTACGAGCAGTACTTC. The chain links TRBV29-1 to TRBJ2-5; D ambiguous. Gene TRBJ2-7 matches the end of the DNA better, so the J call may be wrong. CDR3 length: 11 residues. CDR1 and CDR2 (germline): SQVTM, ANQGSEA.

V usage is TRBV5-5 and J usage is TRBJ1-3; D perhaps matches TRBD1 (6 bases). This CDR3 spans 15 amino acids. V was trimmed by 4 bases and J by 0 bases, leaving 11 bases between them. CDR1 SGHKS and CDR2 YYEKEE come from the germline V gene (reference sequence). CDR3 nucleotides: TGTGCCAGCAGCCCCGGACAGAACTCTGGAAACACCATATATTTT. It specifies CASSPGQNSGNTIYF.

The chain is built from TRBV19 and TRBJ2-7; D not certain. The CDR3 consists of 15 residues. Germline-derived CDR1 and CDR2 are LNHDA and SQIVND (reference sequence). V dropped 6 bases and J dropped 2 bases, with 17 bases sitting between them. This chain's CDR3 is CASSHTGSTPYEQYF. The CDR3 DNA follows: TGTGCCAGTAGCCATACCGGGTCCACACCCTACGAGCAGTACTTC.

J is TRBJ2-1 and V is TRBV11-2; 10 bases align to TRBD2. Germline V gene sequence: CDR1 SGHAT, CDR2 FQNNGV. V gave up 1 base and J gave up 9 bases; unmatched junction bases: 9. The CDR3 length is 16 residues. CDR3 loop: CASSLGSGASGGEQFF. As DNA, the CDR3 is TGTGCCAGCAGCTTAGGGTCCGGGGCTAGCGGGGGTGAGCAGTTCTTC. The variable domain in full, with the rest retrieved from reference TRBV11-2 and TRBJ2-1, is EAGVAQSPRYKIIEKRQSVAFWCNPISGHATLYWYQQILGQGPKLLIQFQNNGVVDDSQLPKDRFSAERLKGVDSTLKIQPAKLEDSAVYLCASSLGSGASGGEQFFGPGTRLTVL.

The rearrangement uses TRBV6-1 and TRBJ2-7; 9 nucleotides match TRBD1. V lost 6 bases and J lost 3; bases outside the gene matches: 9. The CDR3 runs to 15 residues. Germline lookup yields CDR1 MNHNS and CDR2 SASEGT. CDR3 protein: CASRTPGTGYYEQYF. CDR3 DNA: TGTGCCAGCAGGACCCCCGGGACAGGGTACTACGAGCAGTACTTC.

The CDR3 here is CASRNQGNTGNTIYF. CDR3 DNA: TGTGCCAGTCGAAACCAGGGAAATACTGGAAACACCATATATTTT. This chain connects TRBV19 to TRBJ1-3; maybe TRBD1 (5 bases). The germline CDR1 and CDR2 sequences are LNHDA and SQIVND (reference sequence). The germline V and J ends were trimmed by 8 bases and 2 bases, with 16 bases remaining between them. This CDR3 comprises 15 residues.

CDR3 sequence reads: CSVQRGQFLHRNSPLHF. CDR3 DNA sequence: TGCAGCGTCCAAAGGGGCCAATTCCTCCACCGTAATTCACCCCTCCACTTT. V usage is TRBV29-1 and J usage is TRBJ1-6, with a weak D call TRBD1 (5 bases). The CDR3 runs to 17 residues. V gave up 6 bases and J gave up 6 bases, with 24 bases separating them. Germline assignment: CDR1 SQVTM and CDR2 ANQGSEA.

J is TRBJ1-4 and V is TRBV7-9; 8 bases match TRBD1. Germline CDR1 reads SEHNR; CDR2 reads FQNEAQ (reference sequence). J was trimmed by 8 bases and V by 5 bases; bases with no gene match: 10. The CDR3 contains 15 residues. CDR3 sequence: CASSPDRGVGEKLFF. In DNA, the CDR3 is TGTGCCAGCAGCCCTGACAGGGGCGTAGGGGAAAAACTGTTTTTT.

The rearrangement links TRBV7-9 to TRBJ1-1; 9 bases align to TRBD1. This CDR3 has 15 amino acids. Trimming cost V 1 base and J 7 bases; bases outside gene matches: 7. Germline V gives CDR1 SEHNR, CDR2 FQNEAQ (reference sequence). CDR3 residues: CASSLVGTGLHEAFF. CDR3 nucleotide sequence: TGTGCCAGCAGCTTAGTCGGGACAGGGCTCCATGAAGCTTTCTTT.

This chain uses TRBV5-6 with TRBJ2-1, with D perhaps matching TRBD1 (5 bases). Trimming cost V 4 bases and J 4 bases, with 9 bases left between them. Per germline, CDR1 SGHDT and CDR2 YYEEEE. This CDR3 spans 13 amino acids. The chain's CDR3 is CASSRRVYNEQFF. CDR3 nucleotides: TGTGCCAGCAGCCGCAGGGTGTACAATGAGCAGTTCTTC.

The J gene is TRBJ2-1, the V gene TRBV5-6; D unclear. Between the trimmed V and J ends, which lost 3 bases and 0 bases, there was a span of 10 bases. The CDR3 spans 15 residues. Germline V gene sequence: CDR1 SGHDT, CDR2 YYEEEE. The CDR3 coding sequence is TGTGCCAGCAGCTATCGCCCTAGCTCCTACAATGAGCAGTTCTTC. Amino acids: CASSYRPSSYNEQFF.

This chain connects TRBV6-4 to TRBJ1-5; 9 nucleotides align to TRBD1. Germline lookup yields CDR1 MRHNA and CDR2 SNTAGT. The CDR3 loop spans 14 amino acids. Unmatched junction bases numbered 2, after V lost 6 bases and J lost 2 bases. CDR3 in amino acids: CASSRTGGNQPQHF. For the CDR3, the DNA is TGTGCCAGCAGCCGGACAGGGGGCAATCAGCCCCAGCATTTT.

The chain recombines TRBV18 with TRBJ2-1, with 13 bases lining up with TRBD2. Germline values: CDR1 KGHSH, CDR2 LQKENI. The CDR3 is made up of 15 amino acids. J was trimmed by 8 bases and V by 0 bases; bases with no gene match: 1. For the CDR3, the DNA is TGTGCCAGCTCACCACCGGGACTAGCGGGGTATGAGCAGTTCTTC. This gives the protein CASSPPGLAGYEQFF.

The chain employs TRBV9 and TRBJ1-1, with a possible D match to TRBD1 (5 bases). CDR1 is SGDLS and CDR2 is YYNGEE in the germline V gene. The CDR3 runs 13 residues. Trimming pared 2 bases from V and 6 bases from J, leaving 11 bases between. CDR3 sequence: CASSVEAGAEAFF. The CDR3 region has the DNA TGTGCCAGCAGCGTGGAGGCGGGGGCTGAAGCTTTCTTT.